The next 8 T cell receptor beta chains were all read from a single sample in a study of cytomegalovirus exposure and HLA in healthy donors. The PCR contained 60 Vbeta and 13 Jbeta primers. TCRdb's table, derived via immunoSEQ multiplex PCR, lists solely in-frame clones and lacks some. The sample lists some 150,000 clones, nearly 80% occurring once. The specimen was PBMCs. The receptor source for this set is a woman in her thirties in good health and CMV-seronegative.

In this sample, this clone turned up a few times. The chain uses TRBV4-2 and TRBJ2-2; 9 bases fit TRBD2. The CDR3 extends over 16 amino acids. The V gene's germline CDR1 is LGHNA and CDR2 YNFKEQ. V gave up 1 base and J gave up 3 bases; unmatched junction bases: 3. The CDR3 spells CASSQVAGEDTGELFF. The CDR3 DNA reads as TGTGCCAGCAGCCAAGTAGCGGGGGAGGACACCGGGGAGCTGTTTTTT.

This chain links TRBV7-2 with TRBJ2-3, with D perhaps TRBD1 (6 bases). Deletions cut 2 bases from V and 0 bases from J, with 15 bases between. The germline CDR1 and CDR2 sequences are SGHTA and FQGNSA. The CDR3 spans 17 residues. CDR3 in amino acids: CASSLRNRVSSTDTQYF. The DNA for the CDR3 is TGTGCCAGCAGCTTACGCAACAGGGTCTCTAGCACAGATACGCAGTATTTT.

This clone was seen a single time. V is TRBV6-1 and J is TRBJ2-5; D may be TRBD2 (6 bases). Trimming shortened V by 6 bases and J by 9 bases, and 23 bases separated the two germline ends. In germline, CDR1 is MNHNS, CDR2 SASEGT. CDR3 length: 15 amino acids. The CDR3 region is CASRVDLGGNTAQYF. CDR3 nucleotides: TGTGCCAGCAGAGTCGACCTCGGGGGAAATACCGCCCAGTACTTC.

The CDR3 nucleotides are TGTGCCAGCAGTCAAGGACAGGGGAGCTATGGCTACACCTTC. Protein product: CASSQGQGSYGYTF. The chain combines TRBV27 with TRBJ1-2; 9 nucleotides line up with TRBD1. Unmatched junction bases numbered 5, after V lost 5 bases and J lost 4 bases. The CDR3 is 14 amino acids. Germline V gene data show CDR1 as MNHEY and CDR2 as SMNVEV (reference sequence).

CDR3 sequence: CASKAWGGGLYTEAFF. Written as DNA, the CDR3 is TGTGCCAGCAAAGCATGGGGCGGGGGGTTGTATACTGAAGCTTTCTTT. The chain has TRBV2 and TRBJ1-1; D perhaps matches TRBD1 (5 bases). The germline V gene encodes CDR1 SNHLY and CDR2 FYNNEI. The CDR3 extends over 16 amino acids. V was shortened by 7 bases and J by 5 bases, with 23 bases between the two germline ends.

The chain carries TRBV6-1 and TRBJ1-1, with a tentative D call TRBD1 (6 bases). Germline V gene data show CDR1 as MNHNS and CDR2 as SASEGT. Trimming cost V 7 bases and J 5 bases, with 17 bases left between them. CDR3 length equals 14 residues. The CDR3 nucleotides are TGTGCCAGCACACACCGGGGGGCAGGGACTGAAGCTTTCTTT. It yields the protein CASTHRGAGTEAFF.

The V and J genes are TRBV5-1 and TRBJ1-3, with a tentative D call TRBD1 (5 bases). In germline, CDR1 is SGHRS, CDR2 YFSETQ. Trimming cost V 4 bases and J 4 bases, with 6 bases left between them. The CDR3 runs to 12 residues. The chain's CDR3 is CASSGQGNTIYF. CDR3 DNA: TGCGCCAGCAGCGGACAAGGAAACACCATATATTTT.

The V call is TRBV9, the J call TRBJ2-3, with TRBD2 matching over 9 bases. Germline-derived CDR1 and CDR2 are SGDLS and YYNGEE. This CDR3 spans 16 amino acids. J was trimmed by 6 bases and V by 3 bases; bases with no gene match: 11. This CDR3 reads CASSAPLAGGKDTQYF. Here the CDR3 DNA reads TGTGCCAGCAGCGCACCCTTGGCGGGGGGGAAGGATACGCAGTATTTT.